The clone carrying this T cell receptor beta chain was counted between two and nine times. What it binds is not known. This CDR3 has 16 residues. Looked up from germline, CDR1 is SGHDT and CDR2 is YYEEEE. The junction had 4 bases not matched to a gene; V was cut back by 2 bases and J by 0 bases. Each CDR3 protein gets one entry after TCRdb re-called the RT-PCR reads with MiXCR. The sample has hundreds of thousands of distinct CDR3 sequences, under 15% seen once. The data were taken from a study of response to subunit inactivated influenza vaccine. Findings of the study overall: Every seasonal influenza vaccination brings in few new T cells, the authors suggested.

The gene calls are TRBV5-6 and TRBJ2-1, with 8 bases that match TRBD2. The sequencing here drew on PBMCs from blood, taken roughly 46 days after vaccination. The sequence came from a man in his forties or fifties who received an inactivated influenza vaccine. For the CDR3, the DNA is TGTGCCAGCAGCTTTGTCGGGGGGGGCTCCTACAATGAGCAGTTCTTC. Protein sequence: CASSFVGGGSYNEQFF.